This section outlines one TCR beta chain sequence together with its context. Its antigen is as yet unknown. The sample is drawn from a study of T cell responses to AZD1222 COVID-19 vaccine. Findings and limits, study-wide: Without day 14 samples, only post-peak T cell repertoires were studied. An increase in Spike-specific TCR breadth and depth was observed after two AZD1222 doses.

The CDR3 has 14 amino acids. Germline trimming cut 5 bases from V and 8 bases from J; bases unmatched to any gene: 8. Germline CDR1 reads SQVTM; CDR2 reads ANQGSEA. Method: immunoSEQ multiplex PCR; TCRdb's copy keeps in-frame clones and lacks some. The sample has about 150,000 clones, approximately 86% seen once. The V gene is TRBV29-1, the J gene TRBJ2-1; 11 bases line up with TRBD2. Here the sequenced sample was peripheral blood, taken after recovery from COVID-19. The sequence came from an adult who had recovered from COVID-19. The CDR3 protein is CSVHSGGALDEQFF. DNA of the CDR3: TGCAGCGTTCATAGCGGGGGGGCCCTTGATGAGCAGTTCTTC.